These 20 T cell receptor beta chains originate from one sample sequenced in a study of regulatory T cells in long-lasting Graves disease (dated by TCRdb to the early 2020s). Explained via the paper, the time point label denotes: newly diagnosed GD, antithyroid drugs for less than 3 months. RNA was extracted from PBMCs in TRIzol for both TCR sequencing and RNA sequencing. The method was multiplex PCR. TCRdb lists the instrument as Illumina HiSeq 4000. TCR beta libraries were built with iRepertoire HTBI primers and Arm-PCR amplification of CDR3 regions. Starting from the raw public reads, TCRdb applied fastp trimming at Q25, assembled clones with MiXCR and retained in-frame beta chains. Identical CDR3 protein sequences are pooled into one entry, listed with their most common genes and DNA. The sample profile shows approximately 400,000 distinct CDR3 sequences; 10% to 15% of them were found once. The ten most abundant clones make up 18% of the sample.

The same data also contributed to another study, on T cells in Graves' hyperthyroidism and ophthalmopathy.

Here the sequenced sample was peripheral blood mononuclear cells (PBMCs), taken at new diagnosis, from a patient treated with antithyroid drugs. The source of these receptors is a woman in her late teens or twenties with Graves disease. Donor details come from another sample of the same person, matched by shared clones.

This clonotype was counted many times. The chain combines TRBV12-3 or TRBV12-4 with TRBJ2-5; TRBD2 matches at 8 bases. Trimming took 4 bases from V and 5 from J; bases not matched to a gene: 12. CDR3 length: 16 residues. Written as DNA, the CDR3 is TGTGCCAGCAGTTACTCCGTCGGACTAGCCGGGGAGACCCAGTACTTC. Its translation is CASSYSVGLAGETQYF.

This clonotype was detected ten times or more. This chain uses TRBV6-5 with TRBJ2-1, with D possibly being TRBD2 (6 bases). Looked up from germline, CDR1 is MNHEY and CDR2 is SVGAGI. Trimming removed 4 bases at V and 2 bases at J, with 6 bases between. The CDR3 is 13 amino acids. The CDR3 is CASSWGAYNEQFF. DNA for the CDR3: TGTGCCAGCAGTTGGGGGGCCTACAATGAGCAGTTCTTC.

This clonotype was seen a few times. The genes are TRBV20-1 and TRBJ1-5; no clear D. The V gene lost 0 bases and the J gene lost 6 bases, with 18 bases spanning the gap. The germline V gene has CDR1 DFQATT and CDR2 SNEGSKA (reference sequence). The CDR3 runs to 16 residues. The CDR3 here is CSARDVVRGITQPQHF. CDR3 in DNA: TGCAGTGCTAGAGATGTGGTTCGGGGAATCACTCAGCCCCAGCATTTT.

Comment on this clonotype: This clone may be a read error of a much larger clone one base away. V is TRBV7-6 and J is TRBJ1-1; 7 bases are shared with TRBD1. Germline assignment: CDR1 SGHVS and CDR2 FNYEAQ. The CDR3 is made up of 16 amino acids. J gave up 13 bases and V 4 bases, and 21 bases lay outside the gene matches. CDR3 sequence reads: CASSSHGRWDSHGIFF. DNA for the CDR3: TGTGCCAGCAGCTCCCACGGACGGTGGGACAGTCACGGAATTTTCTTT.

In the case of this clonotype: A much larger clone is a single base away; this may be a read error. The chain joins TRBV24-1 to TRBJ1-1; D is undetermined. The CDR3 length is 12 residues. Trimming cost V 0 bases and J 11 bases, with 9 bases left between them. Per the germline V gene, CDR1 is KGHDR and CDR2 is SFDVKD. CDR3 sequence: CATSDLREPAFF. In nucleotides, the CDR3 is TGTGCCACCAGTGATTTGCGTGAACCGGCTTTCTTT.

This clonotype was seen at least ten times. The J gene is TRBJ2-1, the V gene TRBV3-1; TRBD1 agrees at 7 bases. CDR1 is LGHDT, CDR2 YNNKEL, per germline (reference sequence). The CDR3 length is 15 residues. V lost 4 bases to trimming and J lost 6 bases; unmatched junction nucleotides: 9. The CDR3 sequence: CASSRVPGQFNEQFF. The CDR3 DNA is TGTGCCAGCAGCCGAGTCCCGGGACAGTTCAATGAGCAGTTCTTC.

This clonotype was recorded at least ten times. The chain recombines TRBV20-1 with TRBJ1-1; 8 bases fit TRBD1. This CDR3 has 13 amino acids. CDR1 and CDR2 from the germline V gene are DFQATT and SNEGSKA (reference sequence). The ends lost 3 bases at V and 0 bases at J; junction bases unmatched: 0. CDR3 region: CSARDRVNTEAFF. In DNA, the CDR3 is TGCAGTGCTAGGGACAGGGTGAACACTGAAGCTTTCTTT.

V is TRBV5-1 and J is TRBJ2-1; 7 bases are shared with TRBD1. The germline gives CDR1 SGHRS, CDR2 YFSETQ. Trimming at V came to 5 bases and at J to 1 base, leaving 12 bases not matched to a gene. The CDR3 is 17 residues long. For the CDR3, the DNA is TGCGCCAGCAGGATGTACCTGGGACAGCATTCCTACAATGAGCAGTTCTTC. Its translation: CASRMYLGQHSYNEQFF. Supplemented by reference TRBV5-1 and TRBJ2-1, the full variable domain reads KAGVTQTPRYLIKTRGQQVTLSCSPISGHRSVSWYQQTPGQGLQFLFEYFSETQRNKGNFPGRFSGRQFSNSRSEMNVSTLELGDSALYLCASRMYLGQHSYNEQFFGPGTRLTVL.

This clonotype has just a few counts. The genes are TRBV19 and TRBJ1-2; D not resolved. V dropped 0 bases and J dropped 2 bases, with 4 bases sitting between them. The CDR3 totals 13 residues. Germline V gene sequence: CDR1 LNHDA, CDR2 SQIVND (reference sequence). The CDR3 region is CASSIEGNYGYTF. The DNA for the CDR3 is TGTGCCAGTAGTATAGAAGGGAACTATGGCTACACCTTC.

This clonotype was detected ten times or more. The rearrangement uses TRBV19 and TRBJ1-5; D is ambiguous. Trimming stripped 3 bases from V and 1 base from J, with 19 bases between. From germline, CDR1 is LNHDA and CDR2 SQIVND (reference sequence). The CDR3 is made up of 18 amino acids. The CDR3 sequence is CASSMEGFPFSSNQPQHF. The CDR3 DNA follows: TGTGCCAGTAGTATGGAGGGATTCCCTTTTTCGAGCAATCAGCCCCAGCATTTT.

Ten or more counts support this clonotype. The chain employs TRBV12-3 or TRBV12-4 and TRBJ2-3; maybe TRBD2 (7 bases). The CDR3 sequence is 14 residues long. Trimming shortened V by 11 bases and J by 2 bases, and 17 bases separated the two germline ends. Here the CDR3 reads CACGGQISTDTQYF. The CDR3 DNA follows: TGTGCCTGCGGGGGCCAAATATCCACAGATACGCAGTATTTT.

This clonotype has a handful of counts. The chain has TRBV7-2 and TRBJ1-5, with D unclear. This CDR3 contains 18 residues. The germline V gene encodes CDR1 SGHTA and CDR2 FQGNSA. Trimming cost V 5 bases and J 3 bases, with 23 bases left between them. The CDR3 DNA is TGTGCCAGCAGCATCGAACTCAAGGGTTTAGCTTTCAATCAGCCCCAGCATTTT. Translating it yields CASSIELKGLAFNQPQHF.

Note on this clonotype: A read error may explain this, as a much larger clone is one base away. The V call is TRBV6-5, the J call TRBJ2-7; 7 bases line up with TRBD2. The CDR3 has 18 amino acids. Losses at the gene ends were 2 bases for V and 2 bases for J; bases not matched to a gene: 15. The germline CDR1 and CDR2 sequences are MNHEY and SVGAGI. The CDR3 nucleotides are TGTGCCAGCAGTTACACCCCCGGTGGGAGGGGTTCCCCCTACGAGCAGTACTTC. It yields the protein CASSYTPGGRGSPYEQYF.

The table lists this clonotype with many counts. The chain has TRBV29-1 and TRBJ2-2; 7 bases are a match to TRBD1. The V gene's germline CDR1 is SQVTM and CDR2 ANQGSEA. V was clipped by 6 bases and J by 5 bases; unmatched bases: 9. There are 14 residues in the CDR3. CDR3 in DNA: TGCAGCGTCCTCCCGACAGGGCGGACCGGGGAGCTGTTTTTT. Residues: CSVLPTGRTGELFF.

The sample holds a few counts of this clonotype. Being one base from a much bigger clone, this may be a read error. This chain uses TRBV24-1 with TRBJ2-2; 7 bases fit TRBD1. The CDR3 runs 14 residues. The junction had 2 bases not matched to a gene; V was cut back by 7 bases and J by 1 base. The germline gives CDR1 KGHDR, CDR2 SFDVKD. This chain's CDR3 is CATSGQENTGELFF. CDR3 sequence (DNA): TGTGCCACCAGCGGACAGGAGAACACCGGGGAGCTGTTTTTT.

Worth noting for this clonotype: Relative to the germline gene, one junction end is altered; a read error may explain this. The genes are TRBV5-4 and TRBJ2-1, with TRBD1 identical over 7 bases. The CDR3 extends over 17 amino acids. Germline V gene lookup returns CDR1 SGHNT and CDR2 YYREEE (reference sequence). Here the CDR3 DNA reads TGTGCCAGCAGCTTGGGCTACAGGGGTTCCTCCTACAATGAGCAGTCCTTC. It is translated as CASSLGYRGSSYNEQSF.

The sample holds many counts of this clonotype. V is TRBV7-9 and J is TRBJ1-2; maybe TRBD1 (5 bases). Trimming removed 3 bases at V and 7 bases at J, with 18 bases between. This CDR3 is 15 amino acids long. Germline CDR1 reads SEHNR; CDR2 reads FQNEAQ (reference sequence). CDR3 DNA: TGTGCCAGCAGCTTGGAAGGGCAGGGTCTTGGTGGCTACACCTTC. It is translated as CASSLEGQGLGGYTF. Full variable domain (remainder filled in from reference TRBV7-9 and TRBJ1-2): DTGVSQNPRHKITKRGQNVTFRCDPISEHNRLYWYRQTLGQGPEFLTYFQNEAQLEKSRLLSDRFSAERPKGSFSTLEIQRTEQGDSAMYLCASSLEGQGLGGYTFGSGTRLTVV.

This clonotype was observed a handful of times. This chain joins TRBV20-1 and TRBJ2-2, with 7 bases that match TRBD1. The germline V gene encodes CDR1 DFQATT and CDR2 SNEGSKA (reference sequence). J gave up 0 bases and V 1 base, and 17 bases lay outside the gene matches. The CDR3 totals 20 residues. The CDR3 reads CSARVERFLNRGPNTGELFF. The CDR3, as DNA: TGCAGTGCTAGAGTAGAACGATTTTTAAACAGGGGACCGAACACCGGGGAGCTGTTTTTT.

The sample holds many counts of this clonotype. This chain connects TRBV11-2 to TRBJ1-1; 9 bases fit TRBD1. This CDR3 has 15 residues. Germline V gene lookup returns CDR1 SGHAT and CDR2 FQNNGV. V lost 1 base to trimming and J lost 5 bases; unmatched junction nucleotides: 5. The CDR3 is CASSLADRGWTEAFF. CDR3 DNA sequence: TGTGCCAGCAGCTTAGCGGACAGGGGATGGACTGAAGCTTTCTTT.

This clonotype was counted at least ten times. The V and J genes are TRBV5-1 and TRBJ1-2; D gene unclear. Trimming cost V 2 bases and J 0 bases, with 11 bases left between them. The CDR3 covers 15 residues. The germline V gene encodes CDR1 SGHRS and CDR2 YFSETQ. The CDR3 region is CASSFEWRSNYGYTF. The DNA for the CDR3 is TGCGCCAGCAGCTTTGAGTGGAGATCTAACTATGGCTACACCTTC.